Described below is a single T cell receptor (beta chain) sequence and its context. Antigen unknown. The data derive from a study of Tregs in tolerant kidney transplant recipients. Across the whole study: Mixed chimerism was transient after nonmyeloablative marrow transplants from related graft donors.

Study-level findings and limits: Tolerant patients' donor-specific Tregs expanded beyond overall Tregs, suggesting antigen-driven growth. This study did not directly address biological reproducibility.

Produced via immunoSEQ multiplex PCR; TCRdb's table is partial and in-frame only. This table holds some 55,000 clones, 70% to 90% found once. The sequence came from a human donor who received a combined kidney and bone marrow transplant. Sequencing used Tregs from blood, obtained before the transplant.

CDR3 in DNA: TGCGCCAGCAGCTACACGACAACTCCCTACAATGAGCAGTTCTTC. Its translation is CASSYTTTPYNEQFF. V usage is TRBV5-1 and J usage is TRBJ2-1; no clear D. Germline loops: CDR1 SGHRS, CDR2 YFSETQ. The V end lost 3 bases, the J end lost 2 bases, and 12 bases lay between the germline ends. There are 15 residues in the CDR3.